These 23 T cell receptor beta chains originate from one sample sequenced in a study of T cells after yellow fever vaccination. TCRdb independently ran MiXCR on the 5' RACE reads; one entry per CDR3 protein. Altogether hundreds of thousands of distinct CDR3 sequences are present, approximately 3.8% being singletons, with the ten largest covering around 24%. Sequences were derived from PBMCs, sampled on the day of the yellow fever booster vaccination. The receptors here all came from a man aged 18 to 30 who received the YFV17D yellow fever vaccine.

A remark on this clonotype: The germline gene is not matched at one end of the junction; a read error may be the cause. This rearrangement joins TRBV20-1 to TRBJ2-5; 10 bases are a match to TRBD1. The CDR3 totals 18 residues. Germline V gives CDR1 DFQATT, CDR2 SNEGSKA (reference sequence). The CDR3: CSARVGQGSGRGQGTQYF. CDR3 coding DNA: TGCAGTGCTAGAGTGGGACAGGGGAGTGGGAGGGGTCAAGGGACCCAGTACTTC.

This clonotype has more than one count but fewer than ten. The V gene is TRBV7-2, the J gene TRBJ1-3; D is ambiguous. Germline values: CDR1 SGHTA, CDR2 FQGNSA. Trimming took 4 bases from V and 0 from J, leaving 10 bases between them. The CDR3 consists of 15 residues. CDR3 residues: CASSYRHNSGNTIYF. CDR3 coding DNA: TGTGCCAGCAGCTATCGACATAACTCTGGAAACACCATATATTTT.

This clonotype was detected many times. CDR3 DNA: TGTGCCATCAGTGACCTGGCCACGGACAAACCGGGGCAGTTCTTC. It translates to CAISDLATDKPGQFF. The J gene is TRBJ2-1, the V gene TRBV10-3; possible D gene TRBD1, 5 bases. CDR1 is ENHRY and CDR2 is SYGVKD in the germline V gene. The CDR3 has 15 residues. Between the trimmed V and J ends, which lost 3 bases and 12 bases, there was a span of 21 bases.

The table lists this clonotype with many counts. This chain joins TRBV5-1 and TRBJ1-6, with TRBD1 matching 8 bases. Trimming at V came to 4 bases and at J to 8 bases, leaving 5 bases not matched to a gene. CDR1 SGHRS and CDR2 YFSETQ come from the germline V gene. CDR3 length: 14 amino acids. CDR3 region: CASSPDRADSPLHF. The DNA of the CDR3 is TGCGCCAGCAGCCCGGACAGGGCTGATTCACCCCTCCACTTT.

This clonotype turned up a few times. The chain employs TRBV4-3 and TRBJ1-6; possible D gene TRBD1, 6 bases. The V and J ends lost 1 base and 4 bases respectively, with 11 bases between them. This CDR3 contains 16 residues. CDR1 and CDR2 from the germline V gene are LGHNA and YSLEER. CDR3 nucleotide sequence: TGCGCCAGCAGCCAAGCGACAGGCCATTATAATTCACCCCTCCACTTT. Translated, it gives CASSQATGHYNSPLHF.

This clonotype was detected many times. The CDR3 protein is CSARKPGQGNQPQHF. As DNA, the CDR3 is TGCAGTGCTAGAAAACCGGGACAGGGAAATCAGCCCCAGCATTTT. This rearrangement joins TRBV20-1 to TRBJ1-5, with 9 bases fitting TRBD1. CDR3 length equals 15 residues. CDR1 is DFQATT, CDR2 SNEGSKA, per germline (reference sequence). J was trimmed by 4 bases and V by 2 bases; bases with no gene match: 6.

Turning to this clonotype: A junction boundary mismatches the germline segment, possibly from a read error. The chain couples TRBV18 to TRBJ2-2; weak D call: TRBD2 (5 bases). CDR3 length: 16 amino acids. CDR1 is KGHSH, CDR2 LQKENI, per germline. CDR3 nucleotide sequence: TGTGCCAGCTCACCGGGCGTCAGTAAAAACACCGGGGAGCTGATTTTT. It specifies CASSPGVSKNTGELIF.

This clonotype was seen ten or more times. This chain joins TRBV18 and TRBJ2-5, with 7 nucleotides matching TRBD1. This CDR3 comprises 13 residues. The germline CDR1 and CDR2 sequences are KGHSH and LQKENI. Losses at the gene ends were 8 bases for V and 4 bases for J; bases not matched to a gene: 7. CDR3 sequence: CASSPQGRETQYF. The CDR3 nucleotides read TGTGCCAGCAGTCCACAGGGGAGAGAGACCCAGTACTTC.

This clonotype was seen at least ten times. The chain recombines TRBV29-1 with TRBJ2-3; 8 bases line up with TRBD2. This CDR3 is 13 amino acids long. The J segment lost 1 base and the V segment lost 6 bases, leaving 3 bases of the junction unmatched. The germline CDR1 and CDR2 sequences are SQVTM and ANQGSEA. The CDR3 nucleotides are TGCAGCGTACGTAGCGGGGGCACAGATACGCAGTATTTT. Translation: CSVRSGGTDTQYF.

The chain combines TRBV4-3 with TRBJ1-2; weak D call: TRBD1 (5 bases). This CDR3 has 18 amino acids. V was shortened by 0 bases and J by 0 bases, with 17 bases between the two germline ends. Germline V lookup: CDR1 LGHNA, CDR2 YSLEER. The CDR3 DNA is TGCGCCAGCAGCCAAGATTTTGCCAGGACAAACACTAACTATGGCTACACCTTC. It is translated as CASSQDFARTNTNYGYTF.

In regard to this clonotype: A much larger clone sits a single nucleotide away, making a read error possible. This chain connects TRBV20-1 to TRBJ2-5, with a possible D match to TRBD1 (6 bases). V gave up 6 bases and J gave up 4 bases, with 15 bases separating them. The V gene's germline CDR1 is DFQATT and CDR2 SNEGSKA (reference sequence). This CDR3 contains 13 residues. The CDR3 protein is CSAYVDSLETQYF. DNA for the CDR3: TGCAGTGCGTATGTGGACAGTCTAGAGACCCAGTACTTC.

V is TRBV4-1 and J is TRBJ2-6, with TRBD1 matching over 9 bases. Germline loops: CDR1 MGHRA, CDR2 YSYEKL. CDR3 length: 16 residues. V lost 5 bases and J lost 2; bases outside the gene matches: 4. The chain's CDR3 is CASSIGTGPGANVLTF. In nucleotides, the CDR3 is TGCGCCAGCAGCATAGGGACAGGGCCTGGGGCCAACGTCCTGACTTTC.

This clonotype was picked up many times. The chain couples TRBV7-3 to TRBJ1-1; 7 nucleotides align to TRBD1. Trimming cost V 1 base and J 1 base; bases outside gene matches: 6. Germline loops: CDR1 SGHTA, CDR2 FQGTGA. The CDR3 contains 16 residues. The DNA of the CDR3 is TGTGCCAGCAGCTTAAAAGGGGGCCTAGGGAACACTGAAGCTTTCTTT. Translating gives CASSLKGGLGNTEAFF.

The chain uses TRBV20-1 and TRBJ1-4; D call uncertain. Germline V CDR1 and CDR2: DFQATT, SNEGSKA (reference sequence). This CDR3 has 16 amino acids. Trimming left V 0 bases short and J 1 base short, with 12 bases between. For the CDR3, the DNA is TGCAGTGCTAGAGATCCCACAGCTTTAACTAATGAAAAACTGTTTTTT. Its protein product is CSARDPTALTNEKLFF.

This chain connects TRBV18 to TRBJ1-6; D call uncertain. Germline values: CDR1 KGHSH, CDR2 LQKENI. The CDR3 loop spans 14 amino acids. V lost 2 bases and J lost 11, with 13 bases in between. This CDR3 is CASSPGEAQPPLHF. CDR3 nucleotide sequence: TGTGCCAGCTCACCAGGGGAAGCCCAGCCACCCCTCCACTTT.

This clonotype was seen at least ten times. The chain joins TRBV5-1 to TRBJ2-5; D might be TRBD2 (5 bases). V dropped 5 bases and J dropped 1 base, with 9 bases sitting between them. The CDR3 is made up of 13 amino acids. Germline V gene lookup returns CDR1 SGHRS and CDR2 YFSETQ. The DNA of the CDR3 is TGCGCCAGCAGAGGAGGCCCCCAAGAGACCCAGTACTTC. Amino acids: CASRGGPQETQYF.

Many counts were recorded for this clonotype. The genes are TRBV7-9 and TRBJ2-5; D is ambiguous. V lost 5 bases and J lost 1, with 8 bases in between. The germline V gene has CDR1 SEHNR and CDR2 FQNEAQ (reference sequence). The CDR3 is 13 amino acids. The CDR3 loop reads CASSPRAQETQYF. In nucleotides, the CDR3 is TGTGCCAGCAGCCCTAGAGCCCAAGAGACCCAGTACTTC.

This clonotype was seen repeatedly, ten times or more. The rearrangement joins TRBV5-1 to TRBJ2-5, with 10 bases that match TRBD1. The CDR3 has 20 amino acids. V dropped 1 base and J dropped 0; count of bases not matched to a gene: 15. Germline V gives CDR1 SGHRS, CDR2 YFSETQ. CDR3 sequence (DNA): TGCGCCAGCAGCTTGCCTAGGTTCCGGGACAGGGGCTCGTACCAAGAGACCCAGTACTTC. Translation: CASSLPRFRDRGSYQETQYF.

This chain uses TRBV28 with TRBJ2-5, with D perhaps assigned TRBD1 or TRBD2 (5 bases each). The germline V gene encodes CDR1 MDHEN and CDR2 SYDVKM. The CDR3 extends over 14 amino acids. Trimming pared 5 bases from V and 5 bases from J, leaving 15 bases between. CDR3 sequence (DNA): TGTGCCAGCAGTCAGGGCCGGGGACGGGAGACCCAGTACTTC. Protein: CASSQGRGRETQYF. The full variable domain, its missing parts supplied by reference TRBV28 and TRBJ2-5, is DVKVTQSSRYLVKRTGEKVFLECVQDMDHENMFWYRQDPGLGLRLIYFSYDVKMKEKGDIPEGYSVSREKKERFSLILESASTNQTSMYLCASSQGRGRETQYFGPGTRLLVL.

This clonotype has a count of ten or more. The CDR3 is CAINGQGANYGYTF. In DNA, the CDR3 is TGTGCCATCAATGGACAGGGGGCTAACTATGGCTACACCTTC. The J gene is TRBJ1-2, the V gene TRBV10-3; 10 bases align to TRBD1. The CDR3 consists of 14 residues. Germline assignment: CDR1 ENHRY and CDR2 SYGVKD. Losses at the gene ends were 7 bases for V and 0 bases for J; bases not matched to a gene: 2.

This clonotype was seen a handful of times. The rearrangement links TRBV9 to TRBJ2-1; 10 positions agree with TRBD1. The V and J ends lost 2 bases and 2 bases, in that order; junction bases with no gene match: 13. CDR3 length: 19 amino acids. Germline CDR1 is SGDLS and CDR2 is YYNGEE. CDR3 sequence reads: CASSVARDRGGSAYNEQFF. The CDR3, as DNA: TGTGCCAGCAGCGTTGCGCGGGACAGGGGCGGTAGTGCCTACAATGAGCAGTTCTTC.

Many counts were recorded for this clonotype. The chain recombines TRBV5-1 with TRBJ1-1; D not certain. The CDR3 is 13 amino acids. The V end lost 3 bases, the J end lost 8 bases, and 14 bases lay between the germline ends. The germline CDR1 and CDR2 sequences are SGHRS and YFSETQ. CDR3: CASSSDGFIEAFF. The CDR3 DNA is TGCGCCAGCAGCTCCGACGGGTTTATCGAAGCTTTCTTT.

This clonotype appeared many times. The rearrangement joins TRBV11-2 to TRBJ2-5, with D hard to call. Germline V CDR1 and CDR2: SGHAT, FQNNGV. This CDR3 is built from 11 residues. Trimming shortened V by 5 bases and J by 8 bases, and 9 bases separated the two germline ends. The CDR3 is CASSPGVTQYF. The CDR3 DNA sequence: TGTGCCAGCAGCCCTGGAGTAACCCAGTACTTC. Based on the CDR3 plus reference TRBV11-2 and TRBJ2-5, the full variable domain is EAGVAQSPRYKIIEKRQSVAFWCNPISGHATLYWYQQILGQGPKLLIQFQNNGVVDDSQLPKDRFSAERLKGVDSTLKIQPAKLEDSAVYLCASSPGVTQYFGPGTRLLVL.